Following are 9 T cell receptor beta chains from one sample sequenced in a study of T cell responses to AZD1222 COVID-19 vaccine. Profiling relied on immunoSEQ multiplex PCR, and the TCRdb table lists in-frame clones only, not all of them. Of tens of thousands of clones listed, around nine tenths are singletons. Sequences were derived from peripheral blood, sampled on day 0 of MenACWY control vaccination. These TCRs come from an adult in good health.

The chain combines TRBV9 with TRBJ2-7, with D possibly called TRBD1 or TRBD2 (6 bases each). V was shortened by 4 bases and J by 3 bases, with 20 bases between the two germline ends. Germline V gene data show CDR1 as SGDLS and CDR2 as YYNGEE. The CDR3 loop spans 16 amino acids. CDR3 loop: CASSPLGAGHIYEQYF. CDR3 coding DNA: TGTGCCAGCAGCCCACTCGGGGCGGGACATATCTACGAGCAGTACTTC.

The chain has TRBV12-3 or TRBV12-4 and TRBJ1-1; D not resolved. Trimming shortened V by 3 bases and J by 5 bases, and 10 bases separated the two germline ends. This CDR3 spans 13 amino acids. The CDR3 sequence is CASSLGSRTEAFF. CDR3 DNA: TGTGCCAGCAGTTTGGGGAGTAGGACTGAAGCTTTCTTT.

The chain is built from TRBV29-1 and TRBJ2-7, with D hard to call. The germline CDR1 and CDR2 sequences are SQVTM and ANQGSEA. V was cut by 4 bases and J by 0 bases, with 7 bases left in between. The CDR3 extends over 12 amino acids. The CDR3 is CSVGTHSYEQYF. In DNA, the CDR3 is TGCAGCGTTGGTACTCACTCCTACGAGCAGTACTTC.

This clone appeared a single time. V gene TRBV7-2 combines with J gene TRBJ2-3; the D gene is possibly TRBD1 (6 bases). The V and J ends lost 6 bases and 4 bases respectively, with 17 bases between them. CDR3 size: 15 residues. Looked up from germline, CDR1 is SGHTA and CDR2 is FQGNSA. The CDR3 is CASSFRPSGADTQYF. The CDR3 region has the DNA TGTGCCAGCAGTTTCCGGCCCTCAGGGGCAGATACGCAGTATTTT.

The chain couples TRBV5-4 to TRBJ2-7; TRBD2 aligns across 7 bases. V gave up 4 bases and J gave up 6 bases; unmatched junction bases: 4. The CDR3 sequence is 12 residues long. Looked up from germline, CDR1 is SGHNT and CDR2 is YYREEE (reference sequence). The CDR3, as DNA: TGTGCCAGCAGCCCTGGCGGGGGCGAGCAGTACTTC. This codes for CASSPGGGEQYF.

This chain links TRBV2 with TRBJ2-7, with 11 bases matching TRBD2. The CDR3 is 16 residues long. The germline V gene encodes CDR1 SNHLY and CDR2 FYNNEI. Trimming cost V 6 bases and J 2 bases; bases outside gene matches: 9. The CDR3 DNA follows: TGTGCCAGCAGGGAGGGAGGACTAGCGGGCACCTACGAGCAGTACTTC. This gives the protein CASREGGLAGTYEQYF.

This chain links TRBV30 with TRBJ1-4, with a tentative D call TRBD1 (5 bases). CDR1 is GTSNPN, CDR2 SVGIG, per germline (reference sequence). Deletions cut 1 base from V and 5 bases from J, with 14 bases between. This CDR3 is 15 amino acids long. DNA of the CDR3: TGTGCCTGGAGTGGAGGGGTCCAAGAAAATGAAAAACTGTTTTTT. Translation: CAWSGGVQENEKLFF.

The rearrangement uses TRBV28 and TRBJ2-6, with D hard to call. The V end lost 7 bases, the J end lost 0 bases, and 7 bases lay between the germline ends. Germline loops: CDR1 MDHEN, CDR2 SYDVKM. The CDR3 extends over 14 amino acids. The CDR3 sequence: CASTPASGANVLTF. The CDR3 nucleotides are TGTGCCAGCACCCCCGCCTCTGGGGCCAACGTCCTGACTTTC.

This chain uses TRBV6-2 or TRBV6-3 with TRBJ2-7; 8 bases are shared with TRBD2. Germline V lookup: CDR1 MNHEY, CDR2 SVGEGT. The junction had 8 bases not matched to a gene; V was cut back by 5 bases and J by 5 bases. The length of the CDR3 is 14 residues. The CDR3 loop reads CASSRGLGAHEQYF. The CDR3 DNA sequence: TGTGCCAGCAGTAGGGGACTAGGGGCCCACGAGCAGTACTTC.